This section outlines one TCR beta chain sequence together with its context. Its antigen specificity is not known. No qualities accompany the bases; no much larger clone lies one base away. Library prep was done by the immunoSEQ multiplex PCR assay. TCRdb obtained this table from immuneACCESS and retained in-frame rearrangements with V and J assigned. These tables miss some clones; where compared with another copy, unresolved V genes account for less than half of the shortfall, and the remainder is unexplained. In this sample the table shows more than 85,000 clones, roughly 95% of which occur a single time. 1.3% to 1.5% of the sample lies in the top ten. This entry is derived from a study of T cell changes during pregnancy in multiple sclerosis (dated by TCRdb to about 2019). Regarding the research as a whole: Changes in the T cell repertoire over the course of pregnancy were examined in this study in women with multiple sclerosis.

The germline V gene (reference sequence) gives CDR1 as LNHDA and CDR2 as SQIVND. The germline ends are 7 bases apart after V is trimmed by 0 bases and J by 1 base. Taken from cysteine to phenylalanine, the CDR3 has 14 residues. Only the CDR3 DNA is retained, 42 bases long and in frame from the first base. This TCR came from a female donor in good health, enrolled as a control in a pregnancy study. This receptor chain uses TRBV19 and TRBJ2-7; no D gene call is confident. The input for sequencing was peripheral blood, taken in the third trimester of pregnancy. The DNA sequence follows: TGTGCCAGTAGTATAGATGGCAGTTCCTACGAGCAGTACTTC. This encodes CASSIDGSSYEQYF.